The clone carrying this T cell receptor beta chain was found a few times. Its antigen remains unidentified. The data belong to a study of T-cell memory formation after mild COVID-19. Findings and caveats of the study: Of the contracting clones, CD4+ ones lay mainly in CM and EM, and CD8+ ones in EMRA.

Germline CDR1 SQVTM, CDR2 ANQGSEA. V shed 1 base, J shed 7 bases, and the junction held 12 bases outside the gene matches. The CDR3 runs 16 residues. Barcoded TCR alpha and TCR beta cDNA libraries with UMIs came from 5'RACE using constant-segment primers. TCRdb itself ran the 5' RACE reads through MiXCR, one entry per CDR3 protein. The sample has around 300,000 distinct CDR3 sequences, over 11% seen once. The TCR was taken from a man younger than 35 who had mild COVID-19 (a few samples of this study predate the infection). Cell type and time point are not known. Sequenced: PBMCs or a T cell subset sorted from them (not recorded which). The V and J genes are TRBV29-1 and TRBJ2-1; 8 nucleotides match TRBD1. Here the CDR3 DNA reads TGCAGCGTTGAAGGCGCCCCCCAGGGGGCTCGGAATGAGCAGTTCTTC. Amino acids: CSVEGAPQGARNEQFF.